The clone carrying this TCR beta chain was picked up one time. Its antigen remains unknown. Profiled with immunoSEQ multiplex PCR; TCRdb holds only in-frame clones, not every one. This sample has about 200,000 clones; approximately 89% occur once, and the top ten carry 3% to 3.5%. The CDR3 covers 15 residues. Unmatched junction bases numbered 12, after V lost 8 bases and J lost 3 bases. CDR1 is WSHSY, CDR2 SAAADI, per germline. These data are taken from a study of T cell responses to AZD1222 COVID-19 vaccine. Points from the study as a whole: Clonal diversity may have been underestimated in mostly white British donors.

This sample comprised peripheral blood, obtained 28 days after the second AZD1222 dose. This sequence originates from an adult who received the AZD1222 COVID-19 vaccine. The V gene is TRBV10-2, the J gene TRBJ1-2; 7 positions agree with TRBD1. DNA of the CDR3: TGCGCCAGCCTCTCTTCCCTTACAGGGGACTATGGCTACACCTTC. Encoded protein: CASLSSLTGDYGYTF.